This passage covers 31 T cell receptor beta chains from one sample sequenced in a study of T-cell reconstitution after alpha-beta-depleted transplantation in children. Unique molecular identifiers were used in preparing the TCRbeta library. TCRdb called the PCR reads again in MiXCR, with one record for every CDR3 protein. The sample gives around 370,000 distinct CDR3 sequences, about a tenth of which show up once; around 2.4% is in the top ten. Sequenced material: PBMCs from the stem cell graft donor, taken from the stem cell graft. The source is a human donor who donated a stem cell graft to a child with acute lymphoblastic leukemia.

This clonotype was observed a handful of times. V gene TRBV6-2 or TRBV6-3 combines with J gene TRBJ1-2; D is undetermined. V lost 5 bases, J lost 2 bases, and 9 bases lay in between. Germline CDR1 is MNHEY and CDR2 is SVGEGT. The CDR3 runs 13 residues. The CDR3 DNA sequence: TGTGCCAGCAGTCGTGACGGGAACTATGGCTACACCTTC. Protein: CASSRDGNYGYTF.

The genes are TRBV4-1 and TRBJ1-5, with a weak D call TRBD1 (5 bases). The germline CDR1 and CDR2 sequences are MGHRA and YSYEKL. This CDR3 has 15 amino acids. V was cut by 2 bases and J by 4 bases, with 12 bases left in between. The CDR3 DNA is TGCGCCAGCAGCCAACGGGACGGCTTAAATCAGCCCCAGCATTTT. This encodes CASSQRDGLNQPQHF.

The sample holds a few counts of this clonotype. This chain joins TRBV20-1 and TRBJ2-5; 13 positions agree with TRBD2. Per the germline V gene, CDR1 is DFQATT and CDR2 is SNEGSKA (reference sequence). CDR3 length: 15 residues. After removal of 6 bases from V and 1 base from J, the junction contained 5 bases not matched to a gene. The CDR3 reads CSASGTSGIQETQYF. CDR3 nucleotide sequence: TGCAGTGCATCCGGGACTAGCGGGATCCAAGAGACCCAGTACTTC.

The table lists this clonotype with a few counts. The chain carries TRBV29-1 and TRBJ2-1; D may match TRBD1 or TRBD2 (5 bases each). Germline CDR1 SQVTM, CDR2 ANQGSEA. Trimming took off 7 bases at V and 7 bases at J, with 14 bases between the two ends. The CDR3 length is 12 residues. In nucleotides, the CDR3 is TGCAGCGCCCTCCGAGGGGATAATGAGCAGTTCTTC. This encodes CSALRGDNEQFF.

This clonotype was seen repeatedly, ten times or more. The rearrangement joins TRBV7-8 to TRBJ1-5; 8 bases are a match to TRBD1. CDR1 SGHVS and CDR2 FQNEAQ come from the germline V gene. The trim removed 5 bases at V and 7 bases at J, leaving 10 bases unmatched. This CDR3 spans 15 amino acids. In DNA form, the CDR3 reads TGTGCCAGCAGCCCTTTCCGGACAGGGCACCAGCCCCAGCATTTT. It is translated as CASSPFRTGHQPQHF.

This clonotype was picked up a small number of times. J is TRBJ2-3 and V is TRBV11-2; D is uncertain. Germline CDR1 and CDR2: SGHAT and FQNNGV. Trimming removed 0 bases at V and 4 bases at J, with 17 bases between. The CDR3 spans 17 residues. Here the CDR3 DNA reads TGTGCCAGCAGCTTAGATCGCGCGACACCCGAGGCAGATACGCAGTATTTT. Amino acid sequence: CASSLDRATPEADTQYF.

The gene calls are TRBV7-2 and TRBJ1-5; the D is unclear. Germline CDR1 is SGHTA and CDR2 is FQGNSA. The CDR3 runs to 16 residues. Trimming removed 5 bases at V and 7 bases at J, with 21 bases between. CDR3: CASSPFMTGGGQPQHF. For the CDR3, the DNA is TGTGCCAGCAGCCCTTTCATGACGGGTGGTGGCCAGCCCCAGCATTTT. Supplemented by reference TRBV7-2 and TRBJ1-5, the full variable domain reads GAGVSQSPSNKVTEKGKDVELRCDPISGHTALYWYRQSLGQGLEFLIYFQGNSAPDKSGLPSDRFSAERTGGSVSTLTIQRTQQEDSAVYLCASSPFMTGGGQPQHFGDGTRLSIL.

This clonotype was detected many times. The rearrangement joins TRBV5-1 to TRBJ2-3, with D perhaps being TRBD1 or TRBD2 (6 bases each). Trimming stripped 2 bases from V and 4 bases from J, with 11 bases between. Germline V CDR1 and CDR2: SGHRS, YFSETQ. This CDR3 contains 14 residues. CDR3 sequence (DNA): TGCGCCAGCAGCTTCGGGGGCACATCAGATACGCAGTATTTT. Encoded protein: CASSFGGTSDTQYF.

This clonotype was observed many times. The chain is built from TRBV5-1 and TRBJ2-7, with a tentative D call TRBD1 (7 bases). The CDR3 contains 15 residues. Trimming shortened V by 4 bases and J by 1 base, and 15 bases separated the two germline ends. From germline, CDR1 is SGHRS and CDR2 YFSETQ. In DNA form, the CDR3 reads TGCGCCAGCAGCACCTTGACAGGGACTTCCTACGAGCAGTACTTC. Translating it yields CASSTLTGTSYEQYF.

A few counts support this clonotype. In DNA form, the CDR3 reads TGTGCCAGCAGCACTTCTGAGGGACTAGACTACAATGAGCAGTTCTTC. It yields the protein CASSTSEGLDYNEQFF. The gene calls are TRBV27 and TRBJ2-1; 8 bases map to TRBD2. The CDR3 is 16 amino acids. V lost 6 bases, J lost 3 bases, and 10 bases stayed unmatched. Germline values: CDR1 MNHEY, CDR2 SMNVEV (reference sequence).

The CDR3 loop reads CATSRDVADTQYF. For the CDR3, the DNA is TGTGCCACCAGCAGAGATGTGGCAGATACGCAGTATTTT. This sequence joins TRBV15 and TRBJ2-3; D unresolved. With 0 bases removed from V and 4 bases from J, the gap between germline ends came to 5 bases. This CDR3 has 13 residues. Germline V lookup: CDR1 LNHNV, CDR2 YYDKDF (reference sequence).

In this sample, this clonotype turned up many times. The chain employs TRBV11-2 and TRBJ1-2; a weak D match, TRBD1 (6 bases). The CDR3 spans 20 residues. Germline CDR1 reads SGHAT; CDR2 reads FQNNGV. Between the trimmed V and J ends, which lost 4 bases and 3 bases, there was a span of 30 bases. CDR3 amino acids: CASSSTIPQGKRWGDYGYTF. The CDR3 DNA sequence: TGTGCCAGCAGCTCTACAATTCCACAGGGAAAACGTTGGGGGGACTATGGCTACACCTTC.

There are a few counts of this clonotype. The chain couples TRBV20-1 to TRBJ2-7; TRBD1 might be the D (7 bases). Germline lookup yields CDR1 DFQATT and CDR2 SNEGSKA (reference sequence). With 0 bases removed from V and 3 bases from J, the gap between germline ends came to 18 bases. This CDR3 comprises 16 residues. CDR3 coding DNA: TGCAGTGCTAGAGATTGGAGGGGGCCTACGGACTACGAGCAGTACTTC. Protein product: CSARDWRGPTDYEQYF.

This clonotype was seen only a few times. The chain is built from TRBV7-3 and TRBJ2-5, with 8 bases lining up with TRBD2. With V trimmed by 8 bases and J by 5 bases, 4 bases remained unmatched. Germline assignment: CDR1 SGHTA and CDR2 FQGTGA. The CDR3 contains 12 residues. Here the CDR3 DNA reads TGTGCCAGCTCGGCTAGCGGGGAGACCCAGTACTTC. This codes for CASSASGETQYF.

This clonotype was observed a few times. This chain links TRBV25-1 with TRBJ2-1, with TRBD2 identical over 9 bases. The ends lost 3 bases at V and 9 bases at J; junction bases unmatched: 21. This CDR3 region has 19 residues. Germline V lookup: CDR1 MGHDK, CDR2 SYGVNS. The CDR3 nucleotides read TGTGCCAGCAGTGATGCCCGAGGTGGGCTAGCGGGAATCTGGGGTGAGCAGTTCTTC. Translation gives CASSDARGGLAGIWGEQFF.

The genes are TRBV11-1 and TRBJ2-1; 10 positions match TRBD1. After removal of 5 bases from V and 4 bases from J, the junction contained 5 bases not matched to a gene. The CDR3 is 15 residues long. From germline, CDR1 is SGHAT and CDR2 FQDESV (reference sequence). CDR3 sequence reads: CASSRGTGVYNEQFF. The DNA for the CDR3 is TGTGCCAGCAGCCGAGGGACAGGGGTGTACAATGAGCAGTTCTTC.

The CDR3 spells CASRTGADTGELFF. DNA of the CDR3: TGTGCCAGCAGGACAGGGGCTGACACCGGGGAGCTGTTTTTT. The rearrangement links TRBV7-2 to TRBJ2-2, with 8 positions matching TRBD1. The CDR3 has 14 residues. CDR1 is SGHTA, CDR2 FQGNSA, per germline. Trimming at V came to 6 bases and at J to 3 bases, leaving 3 bases not matched to a gene.

V and J are TRBV4-3 and TRBJ2-7; the D is unclear. Germline assignment: CDR1 LGHNA and CDR2 YSLEER. Trimming took 0 bases from V and 9 from J, leaving 12 bases between them. The CDR3 is 13 residues long. The CDR3 nucleotides are TGCGCCAGCAGCCAAGAACCCTCCACGGCGCAGTACTTC. The encoded protein is CASSQEPSTAQYF.

The rearrangement links TRBV4-3 to TRBJ2-3, with no clear D. Germline V lookup: CDR1 LGHNA, CDR2 YSLEER. V was shortened by 1 base and J by 4 bases, with 6 bases between the two germline ends. CDR3 length: 13 amino acids. The CDR3 spells CASSQANADTQYF. CDR3 bases: TGCGCCAGCAGCCAAGCCAACGCAGATACGCAGTATTTT.

The chain has TRBV5-1 and TRBJ2-5; perhaps TRBD1 as D (6 bases). This CDR3 is built from 13 residues. Trimming took off 4 bases at V and 7 bases at J, with 14 bases between the two ends. The germline gives CDR1 SGHRS, CDR2 YFSETQ. DNA of the CDR3: TGCGCCAGCAGCCGGGACACGCTAGCGACCCAGTACTTC. Residues: CASSRDTLATQYF.

This clonotype has at least ten counts. The rearrangement joins TRBV2 to TRBJ1-3; tentative D call: TRBD1 (5 bases). V was shortened by 7 bases and J by 0 bases, with 19 bases between the two germline ends. This CDR3 region has 17 residues. Per the germline V gene, CDR1 is SNHLY and CDR2 is FYNNEI. The CDR3 coding sequence is TGTGCCAGCACCCTAAGGGGTCAGGCCATCTCTGGAAACACCATATATTTT. Its translation is CASTLRGQAISGNTIYF.

This clonotype was observed a few times. This rearrangement joins TRBV12-3 or TRBV12-4 to TRBJ2-1, with D maybe TRBD1 (5 bases). Trimming took off 2 bases at V and 8 bases at J, with 13 bases between the two ends. This CDR3 spans 14 amino acids. This CDR3 reads CASSLRLGDDEQFF. As DNA, the CDR3 is TGTGCCAGCAGTTTAAGGTTAGGGGATGATGAGCAGTTCTTC.

This clonotype showed up many times. This chain connects TRBV6-1 to TRBJ2-7, with a tentative D call TRBD1 (6 bases). Trimming cost V 6 bases and J 3 bases, with 15 bases left between them. This CDR3 has 14 residues. From germline, CDR1 is MNHNS and CDR2 SASEGT. This CDR3 reads CASSLMPGDYEQYF. Written as DNA, the CDR3 is TGTGCCAGCAGCCTAATGCCAGGGGACTACGAGCAGTACTTC.

This clonotype has just a few counts. The chain combines TRBV27 with TRBJ2-2, with no clear D. V shed 3 bases and J shed 2 bases, with 10 bases lying between them. This CDR3 region has 15 residues. CDR1 and CDR2 (germline): MNHEY, SMNVEV (reference sequence). As DNA, the CDR3 is TGTGCCAGCAGTTTGGGGTCTACCAACACCGGGGAGCTGTTTTTT. It specifies CASSLGSTNTGELFF.

This clonotype was observed many times. The genes are TRBV30 and TRBJ2-1; 14 bases match TRBD2. CDR1 and CDR2 (germline): GTSNPN, SVGIG (reference sequence). Germline trimming cut 0 bases from V and 9 bases from J; bases unmatched to any gene: 4. The CDR3 is 15 residues long. DNA for the CDR3: TGTGCCTGGAGTGTACTGGGGACTAGCGGGAGTGAGCAGTTCTTC. This sequence encodes CAWSVLGTSGSEQFF.

This clonotype came up a few times. The chain has TRBV29-1 and TRBJ2-7; a possible D gene is TRBD1 (6 bases). The CDR3 covers 15 residues. Germline CDR1 reads SQVTM; CDR2 reads ANQGSEA. V was shortened by 1 base and J by 0 bases, with 13 bases between the two germline ends. CDR3: CSVEGDTVSSYEQYF. Written as DNA, the CDR3 is TGCAGCGTTGAAGGGGACACTGTCAGCTCCTACGAGCAGTACTTC.

This clonotype occurred once. A much more abundant neighbour one base away suggests this may be a read error. The V call is TRBV5-6, the J call TRBJ2-3; D is uncertain. The CDR3 length is 14 residues. Germline CDR1 and CDR2: SGHDT and YYEEEE. CDR3: CASTLVGDKDTQYF. In DNA, the CDR3 is TGTGCCAGCACCTTGGTTGGTGATAAGGATACGCAGTATTTT.

There are a few counts of this clonotype. This chain connects TRBV7-2 to TRBJ2-3, with 12 bases fitting TRBD2. This CDR3 has 17 amino acids. Germline V gives CDR1 SGHTA, CDR2 FQGNSA. V shed 5 bases, J shed 4 bases, and the junction held 10 bases outside the gene matches. The chain's CDR3 is CASSRRPSGRAADTQYF. The CDR3 coding sequence is TGTGCCAGCAGCCGCAGACCTAGCGGGAGGGCCGCAGATACGCAGTATTTT. Full variable domain (outside the CDR3, taken from reference TRBV7-2 and TRBJ2-3): GAGVSQSPSNKVTEKGKDVELRCDPISGHTALYWYRQSLGQGLEFLIYFQGNSAPDKSGLPSDRFSAERTGGSVSTLTIQRTQQEDSAVYLCASSRRPSGRAADTQYFGPGTRLTVL.

In its sample, this clonotype was seen a few times. The chain combines TRBV4-2 with TRBJ2-3, with 10 positions matching TRBD2. This CDR3 has 16 amino acids. In germline, CDR1 is LGHNA, CDR2 YNFKEQ. Germline trimming cut 2 bases from V and 4 bases from J; bases unmatched to any gene: 6. CDR3 loop: CASSQQLAGSADTQYF. CDR3 coding DNA: TGTGCCAGCAGCCAACAACTAGCGGGGTCGGCAGATACGCAGTATTTT.

V gene TRBV29-1 combines with J gene TRBJ2-2, with 11 bases aligning to TRBD2. J was trimmed by 8 bases and V by 2 bases; bases with no gene match: 4. The germline CDR1 and CDR2 sequences are SQVTM and ANQGSEA. This CDR3 has 14 amino acids. As DNA, the CDR3 is TGCAGCGTTGAACTAGCGGGAGGAGGAGGGGAGCTGTTTTTT. It specifies CSVELAGGGGELFF.

V is TRBV27 and J is TRBJ1-5, with unresolved D. The CDR3 sequence is 14 residues long. V gave up 4 bases and J gave up 3 bases, with 10 bases separating them. From germline, CDR1 is MNHEY and CDR2 SMNVEV (reference sequence). The CDR3, as DNA: TGTGCCAGCAGTTACGGCGGCGACAATCAGCCCCAGCATTTT. It is translated as CASSYGGDNQPQHF.